The source of this T cell receptor beta chain is a study of blood T cells in healthy people across ages. This clonotype was seen more than once but under ten times. Antigen: not known. This CDR3 is 11 amino acids long. Germline CDR1 reads MNHEY; CDR2 reads SMNVEV (reference sequence). The V end was cut by 3 bases, the J end by 6 bases, with 5 bases between. Study-level points and caveats: TCR beta diversity tracked closely with naive T cell percentage.

The second PCR ran about 6 to 12 cycles with a sample-barcoded 5' primer and J-beta primers. TCRdb analysed the 5' RACE reads with MiXCR anew, one entry per CDR3 protein. This sample has about 940,000 distinct CDR3 sequences, with under 50% found just once. This TCR derives from a young man in good health. The specimen was blood. The chain couples TRBV27 to TRBJ2-5; D unresolved. CDR3 nucleotide sequence: TGTGCCAGCAGTTTGGGGAAGACCCAGTACTTC. As protein: CASSLGKTQYF.